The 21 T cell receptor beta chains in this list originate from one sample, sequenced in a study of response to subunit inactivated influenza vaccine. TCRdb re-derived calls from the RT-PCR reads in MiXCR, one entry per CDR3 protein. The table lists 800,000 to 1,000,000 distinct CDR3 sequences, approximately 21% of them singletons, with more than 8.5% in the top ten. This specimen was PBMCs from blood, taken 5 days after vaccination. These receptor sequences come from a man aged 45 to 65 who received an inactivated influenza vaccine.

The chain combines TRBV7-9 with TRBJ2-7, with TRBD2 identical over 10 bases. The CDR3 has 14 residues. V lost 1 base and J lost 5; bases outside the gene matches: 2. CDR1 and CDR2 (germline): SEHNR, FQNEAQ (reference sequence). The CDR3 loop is CASSLVSGRNEQYF. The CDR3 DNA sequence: TGTGCCAGCAGCTTAGTTAGCGGGAGGAACGAGCAGTACTTC. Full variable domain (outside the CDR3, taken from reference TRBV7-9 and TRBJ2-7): DTGVSQNPRHKITKRGQNVTFRCDPISEHNRLYWYRQTLGQGPEFLTYFQNEAQLEKSRLLSDRFSAERPKGSFSTLEIQRTEQGDSAMYLCASSLVSGRNEQYFGPGTRLTVT.

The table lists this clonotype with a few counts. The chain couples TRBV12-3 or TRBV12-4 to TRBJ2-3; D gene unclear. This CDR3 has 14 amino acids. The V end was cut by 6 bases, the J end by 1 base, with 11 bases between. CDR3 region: CASRDRACTDTQYF. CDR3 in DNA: TGTGCCAGCAGGGACCGGGCCTGCACAGATACGCAGTATTTT.

The CDR3 here is CASSQWGTGNTGELFF. Here the CDR3 DNA reads TGTGCCAGCTCCCAATGGGGGACAGGGAACACCGGGGAGCTGTTTTTT. This chain links TRBV14 with TRBJ2-2, with 8 bases matching TRBD1. Germline assignment: CDR1 SGHDN and CDR2 FVKESK. The J segment lost 1 base and the V segment lost 8 bases, leaving 9 bases of the junction unmatched. The CDR3 runs 16 residues.

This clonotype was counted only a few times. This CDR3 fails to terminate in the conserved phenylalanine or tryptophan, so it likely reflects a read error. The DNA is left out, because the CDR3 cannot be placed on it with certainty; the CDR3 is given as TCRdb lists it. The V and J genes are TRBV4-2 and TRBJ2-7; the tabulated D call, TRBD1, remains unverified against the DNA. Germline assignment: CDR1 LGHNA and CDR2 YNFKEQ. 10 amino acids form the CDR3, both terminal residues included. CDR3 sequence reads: CASSAPGTAI.

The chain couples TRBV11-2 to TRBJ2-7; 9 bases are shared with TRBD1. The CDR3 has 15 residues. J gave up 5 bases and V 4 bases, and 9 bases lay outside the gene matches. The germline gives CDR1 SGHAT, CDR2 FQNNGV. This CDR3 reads CASSSGGQGSNEQYF. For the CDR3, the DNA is TGTGCCAGCAGCTCAGGTGGACAGGGGTCAAACGAGCAGTACTTC. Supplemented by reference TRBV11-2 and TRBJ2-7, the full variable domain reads EAGVAQSPRYKIIEKRQSVAFWCNPISGHATLYWYQQILGQGPKLLIQFQNNGVVDDSQLPKDRFSAERLKGVDSTLKIQPAKLEDSAVYLCASSSGGQGSNEQYFGPGTRLTVT.

CDR3 coding DNA: TGCAGTGCCGAGGACAGTAGCTACGAGCAGTACTTC. Translating gives CSAEDSSYEQYF. J is TRBJ2-7 and V is TRBV20-1; the D gene is possibly TRBD1 (6 bases). The germline gives CDR1 DFQATT, CDR2 SNEGSKA (reference sequence). The CDR3 is made up of 12 amino acids. The ends were cut back, 6 bases at V and 3 bases at J, with 12 bases in the middle.

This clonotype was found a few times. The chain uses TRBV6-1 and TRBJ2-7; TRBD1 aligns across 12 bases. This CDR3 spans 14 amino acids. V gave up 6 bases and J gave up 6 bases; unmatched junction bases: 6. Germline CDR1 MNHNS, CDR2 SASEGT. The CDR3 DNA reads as TGTGCCAGCAGCCGGGGACAGGGGGCGCGCGAGCAGTACTTC. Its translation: CASSRGQGAREQYF.

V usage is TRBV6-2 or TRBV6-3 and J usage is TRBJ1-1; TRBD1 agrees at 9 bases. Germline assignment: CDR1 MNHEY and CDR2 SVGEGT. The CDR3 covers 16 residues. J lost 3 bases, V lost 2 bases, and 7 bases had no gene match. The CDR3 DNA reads TGTGCCAGCAGTTACGGGACAGGGCGAGGGGACACTGAAGCTTTCTTT. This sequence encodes CASSYGTGRGDTEAFF.

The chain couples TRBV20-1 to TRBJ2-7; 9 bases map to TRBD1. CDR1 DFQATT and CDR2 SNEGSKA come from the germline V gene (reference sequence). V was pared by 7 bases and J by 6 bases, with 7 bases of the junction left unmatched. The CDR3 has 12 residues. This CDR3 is CSEPGQGSEQYF. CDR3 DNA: TGCAGTGAGCCGGGACAGGGATCCGAGCAGTACTTC.

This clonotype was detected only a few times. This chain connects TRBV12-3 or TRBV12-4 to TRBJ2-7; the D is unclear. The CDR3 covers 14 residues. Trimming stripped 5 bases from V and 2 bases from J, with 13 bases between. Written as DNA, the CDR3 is TGTGCCAGCAGTCCCCTCCTAGGAACCTACGAGCAGTACTTC. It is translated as CASSPLLGTYEQYF.

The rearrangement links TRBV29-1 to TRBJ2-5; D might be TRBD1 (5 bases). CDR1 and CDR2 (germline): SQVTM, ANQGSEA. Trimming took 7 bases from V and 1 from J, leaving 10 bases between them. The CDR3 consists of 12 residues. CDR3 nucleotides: TGCAGCGCTGGAAGGGGCCAAGAGACCCAGTACTTC. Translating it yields CSAGRGQETQYF.

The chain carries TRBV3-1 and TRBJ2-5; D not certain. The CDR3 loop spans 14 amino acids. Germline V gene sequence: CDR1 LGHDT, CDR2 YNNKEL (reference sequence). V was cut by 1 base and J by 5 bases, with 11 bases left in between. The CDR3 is CASSQGKGLETQYF. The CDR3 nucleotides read TGTGCCAGCAGCCAAGGCAAGGGTCTGGAGACCCAGTACTTC.

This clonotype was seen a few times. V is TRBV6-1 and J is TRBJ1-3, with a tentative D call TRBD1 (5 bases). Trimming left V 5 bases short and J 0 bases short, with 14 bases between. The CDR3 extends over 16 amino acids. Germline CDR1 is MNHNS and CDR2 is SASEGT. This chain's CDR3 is CASSPSGGSSGNTIYF. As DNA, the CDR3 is TGTGCCAGCAGTCCCTCTGGGGGAAGCTCTGGAAACACCATATATTTT.

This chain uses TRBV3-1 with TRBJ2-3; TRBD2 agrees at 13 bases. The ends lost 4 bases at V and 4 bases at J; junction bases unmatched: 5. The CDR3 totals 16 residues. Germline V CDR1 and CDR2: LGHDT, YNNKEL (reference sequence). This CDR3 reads CASSPRTSGRADTQYF. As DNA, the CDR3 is TGTGCCAGCAGCCCTCGGACTAGCGGGAGAGCAGATACGCAGTATTTT.

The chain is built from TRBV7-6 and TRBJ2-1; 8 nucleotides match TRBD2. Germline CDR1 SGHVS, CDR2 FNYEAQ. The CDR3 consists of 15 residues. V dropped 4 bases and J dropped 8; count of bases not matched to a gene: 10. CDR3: CASSSSGTRYDEQFF. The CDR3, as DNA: TGTGCCAGCAGCTCTTCCGGGACTAGATACGATGAGCAGTTCTTC.

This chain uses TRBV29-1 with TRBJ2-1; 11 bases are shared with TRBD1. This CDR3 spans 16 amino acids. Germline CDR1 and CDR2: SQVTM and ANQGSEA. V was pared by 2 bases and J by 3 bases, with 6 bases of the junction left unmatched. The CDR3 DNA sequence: TGCAGCGTTGAATGGAGGGACAGGGGGAACTACAATGAGCAGTTCTTC. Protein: CSVEWRDRGNYNEQFF.

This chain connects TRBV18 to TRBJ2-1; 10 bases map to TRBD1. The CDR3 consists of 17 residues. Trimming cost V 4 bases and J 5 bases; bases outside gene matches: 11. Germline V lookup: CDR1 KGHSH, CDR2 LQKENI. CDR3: CASSRTNPGQGNNEQFF. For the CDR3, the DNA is TGTGCCAGCTCACGAACTAACCCGGGACAGGGGAACAATGAGCAGTTCTTC.

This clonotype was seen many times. CDR3 protein: CASSLASGANSEKLFF. CDR3 DNA sequence: TGTGCCAGCAGCTTAGCTTCCGGGGCAAATAGTGAAAAACTGTTTTTT. The chain is built from TRBV7-2 and TRBJ1-4; D is possibly TRBD1 (5 bases). Trimming stripped 0 bases from V and 7 bases from J, with 15 bases between. CDR1 and CDR2 (germline): SGHTA, FQGNSA. The CDR3 is 16 residues long.

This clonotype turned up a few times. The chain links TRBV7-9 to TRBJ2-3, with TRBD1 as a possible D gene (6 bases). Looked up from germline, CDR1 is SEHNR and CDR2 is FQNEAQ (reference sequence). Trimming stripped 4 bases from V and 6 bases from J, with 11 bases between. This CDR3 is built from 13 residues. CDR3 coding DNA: TGTGCCAGCAGCTACGACGGACAGGATACGCAGTATTTT. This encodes CASSYDGQDTQYF.

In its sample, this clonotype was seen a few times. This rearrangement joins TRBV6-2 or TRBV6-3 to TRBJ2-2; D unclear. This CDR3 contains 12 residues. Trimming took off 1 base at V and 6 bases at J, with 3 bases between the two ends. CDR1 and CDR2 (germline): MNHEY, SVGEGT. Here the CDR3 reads CASSYFAGELFF. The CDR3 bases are TGTGCCAGCAGTTACTTTGCCGGGGAGCTGTTTTTT.

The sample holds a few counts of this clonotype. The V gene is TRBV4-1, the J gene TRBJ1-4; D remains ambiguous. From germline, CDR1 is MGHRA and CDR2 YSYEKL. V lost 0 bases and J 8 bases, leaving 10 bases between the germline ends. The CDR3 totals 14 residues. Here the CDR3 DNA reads TGCGCCAGCAGCCAAGATGAGTGGGAAGAAAAACTGTTTTTT. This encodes CASSQDEWEEKLFF.